These 14 T cell receptor beta chains came from one sample sequenced in a study of T cell repertoires in cytomegalovirus infection. TCRdb ran MiXCR on the reads and lists one entry per CDR3 protein. Of around 550,000 distinct CDR3 sequences listed, around a quarter are singletons. Sequenced material: PBMCs. Source of these receptors: a human donor in good health (CMV status not recorded). Some clones in this sample may be carry-over from other donors' samples.

The CDR3 loop is CASSFVGGRGGSARTDTQYF. Here the CDR3 DNA reads TGTGCCAGCAGCTTCGTGGGGGGGCGGGGCGGGAGTGCTCGCACAGATACGCAGTATTTT. The chain employs TRBV7-2 and TRBJ2-3, with D tentatively TRBD2 (7 bases). Germline V gives CDR1 SGHTA, CDR2 FQGNSA. Trimming took off 3 bases at V and 1 base at J, with 26 bases between the two ends. This CDR3 is built from 20 residues.

The chain uses TRBV11-2 and TRBJ2-3; 8 nucleotides agree with TRBD2. Looked up from germline, CDR1 is SGHAT and CDR2 is FQNNGV. This CDR3 has 18 residues. Losses at the gene ends were 6 bases for V and 2 bases for J; bases not matched to a gene: 16. CDR3 nucleotide sequence: TGTGCCAGCAGATCCCGGGGTAGCGGGAACCAATACACAGATACGCAGTATTTT. This encodes CASRSRGSGNQYTDTQYF.

V and J are TRBV27 and TRBJ1-1; D might be TRBD1 (5 bases). This CDR3 contains 12 residues. Trimming cost V 5 bases and J 8 bases, with 12 bases left between them. The germline V gene has CDR1 MNHEY and CDR2 SMNVEV (reference sequence). The CDR3 protein is CASSVGRGEAFF. The CDR3 nucleotides are TGTGCCAGCAGTGTGGGACGAGGGGAAGCTTTCTTT.

This clonotype was recorded a few times. This chain joins TRBV7-9 and TRBJ1-2; D perhaps matches TRBD1 (6 bases). Trimming took 4 bases from V and 6 from J, leaving 15 bases between them. The CDR3 is 14 amino acids. Germline V gene lookup returns CDR1 SEHNR and CDR2 FQNEAQ (reference sequence). The CDR3 region has the DNA TGTGCCAGCAGCTCCCTGTTGGGGGCCCATGGCTACACCTTC. Encoded protein: CASSSLLGAHGYTF.

The V call is TRBV20-1, the J call TRBJ1-5, with 8 bases aligning to TRBD1. This CDR3 spans 11 amino acids. Germline-derived CDR1 and CDR2 are DFQATT and SNEGSKA (reference sequence). J was trimmed by 16 bases and V by 4 bases; bases with no gene match: 9. This CDR3 is CSATEDRVLHF. The CDR3 coding sequence is TGCAGTGCTACAGAGGACAGGGTCCTACATTTT.

The rearrangement links TRBV24-1 to TRBJ2-3, with 10 bases matching TRBD2. The CDR3 consists of 14 residues. CDR1 and CDR2 (germline): KGHDR, SFDVKD. V trimming: 8 bases; J trimming: 1 base; junction bases outside the gene matches: 2. The CDR3 nucleotides read TGTGCCACCAAGGGGACTAGCGGCACAGATACGCAGTATTTT. Encoded protein: CATKGTSGTDTQYF.

This clonotype is a singleton in its sample. The genes are TRBV20-1 and TRBJ1-2; D call uncertain. V lost 3 bases, J lost 8 bases, and 13 bases lay in between. This CDR3 has 12 residues. Per germline, CDR1 DFQATT and CDR2 SNEGSKA (reference sequence). The CDR3 reads CSARAGIGGYTF. The CDR3 DNA reads TGCAGTGCTAGGGCGGGAATCGGCGGCTACACCTTC.

In this sample, this clonotype turned up a few times. V is TRBV28 and J is TRBJ2-7; the D is unclear. The CDR3 is 13 amino acids. The germline V gene has CDR1 MDHEN and CDR2 SYDVKM. The V and J ends lost 3 bases and 2 bases respectively, with 8 bases between them. The CDR3 sequence is CASSLQFAYEQYF. The CDR3 DNA sequence: TGTGCCAGCAGTTTGCAATTTGCCTACGAGCAGTACTTC.

The CDR3 sequence is CASSLGQGPYNEQFF. CDR3 in DNA: TGTGCCAGCAGCCTGGGACAGGGGCCCTACAATGAGCAGTTCTTC. This chain joins TRBV6-1 and TRBJ2-1, with 10 bases matching TRBD1. This CDR3 region has 15 residues. Trimming took 6 bases from V and 2 from J; bases not matched to a gene: 4. CDR1 and CDR2 (germline): MNHNS, SASEGT.

The chain links TRBV5-3 to TRBJ2-5; TRBD2 aligns across 13 bases. TRBV5-3 is an open reading frame whose function is uncertain. V shed 8 bases and J 1 base; nucleotides not matched to a gene: 14. The CDR3 is 18 residues long. CDR3 region: CASSRGTSGARFQETQYF. CDR3 DNA sequence: TGTGCCAGCAGCCGAGGGACTAGCGGGGCAAGGTTCCAAGAGACCCAGTACTTC.

This chain joins TRBV6-6 and TRBJ2-7; 10 bases align to TRBD1. Looked up from germline, CDR1 is MNHNY and CDR2 is SVGAGI (reference sequence). Unmatched junction bases numbered 8, after V lost 6 bases and J lost 6 bases. The CDR3 has 14 amino acids. The CDR3 spells CASRQRQGAGEQYV. The CDR3, as DNA: TGTGCCAGCAGACAAAGACAGGGGGCTGGCGAGCAGTACGTC.

This clonotype has ten or more counts. V usage is TRBV6-2 or TRBV6-3 and J usage is TRBJ2-7; 11 bases are a match to TRBD1. Trimming removed 2 bases from V and 0 bases from J; junction bases left unmatched: 12. The germline gives CDR1 MNHEY, CDR2 SVGEGT. The CDR3 loop spans 19 amino acids. The CDR3 DNA follows: TGTGCCAGCAGTTACGGGTTCGGACAGGGGGCTTTTTACTCCTACGAGCAGTACTTC. Its protein product is CASSYGFGQGAFYSYEQYF.

The table lists this clonotype with a few counts. The chain links TRBV4-1 to TRBJ2-1, with TRBD1 identical over 11 bases. The CDR3 is 15 residues long. The germline V gene has CDR1 MGHRA and CDR2 YSYEKL. The V gene end was trimmed by 5 bases and the J gene end by 5 bases; junction bases not matched to a gene: 5. For the CDR3, the DNA is TGCGCCAGCAGCACGGACAGGGGGCTAAACAATGAGCAGTTCTTC. Its translation is CASSTDRGLNNEQFF.

The V call is TRBV10-2, the J call TRBJ2-1; D unclear. This CDR3 comprises 12 residues. CDR1 is WSHSY, CDR2 SAAADI, per germline. Trimming removed 6 bases at V and 8 bases at J, with 11 bases between. CDR3 amino acids: CASRRSADEQFF. In nucleotides, the CDR3 is TGCGCCAGCAGGAGGTCGGCGGATGAGCAGTTCTTC.